This T cell receptor beta chain was sequenced in a study of chemoradiotherapy in HPV16-positive cancers. Using immunoSEQ multiplex PCR, the repertoire was profiled, and TCRdb retains in-frame clones only, with some absent. The table records 40,000 to 60,000 clones, more than 90% of them present only once. This clone has more than one count but fewer than ten. The J segment lost 7 bases and the V segment lost 1 base, leaving 13 bases of the junction unmatched. The V gene's germline CDR1 is LNHNV and CDR2 YYDKDF (reference sequence). CDR3 size: 17 residues. This clonotype was sampled from a human donor with HPV-associated anogenital cancer. Source: blood, taken from a patient who underwent chemoradiotherapy. The chain joins TRBV15 to TRBJ2-1, with 7 nucleotides matching TRBD2. The CDR3 nucleotides are TGTGCCACCAGCAGAGTCAGGACTAGAAGAGGAAATAATGAGCAGTTCTTC. It yields the protein CATSRVRTRRGNNEQFF.